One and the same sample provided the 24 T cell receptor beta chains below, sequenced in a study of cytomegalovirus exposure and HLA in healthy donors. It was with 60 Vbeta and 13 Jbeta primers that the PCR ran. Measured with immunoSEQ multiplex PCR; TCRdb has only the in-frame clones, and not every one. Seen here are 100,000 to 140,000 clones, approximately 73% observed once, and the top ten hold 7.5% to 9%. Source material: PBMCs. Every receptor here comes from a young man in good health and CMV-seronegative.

The CDR3 here is CASSSGGSDTQYF. For the CDR3, the DNA is TGCGCCAGCAGCTCGGGTGGTTCAGATACGCAGTATTTT. V and J are TRBV5-1 and TRBJ2-3; D unresolved. The CDR3 has 13 residues. Germline V gene sequence: CDR1 SGHRS, CDR2 YFSETQ. Trimming left V 3 bases short and J 4 bases short, with 9 bases between.

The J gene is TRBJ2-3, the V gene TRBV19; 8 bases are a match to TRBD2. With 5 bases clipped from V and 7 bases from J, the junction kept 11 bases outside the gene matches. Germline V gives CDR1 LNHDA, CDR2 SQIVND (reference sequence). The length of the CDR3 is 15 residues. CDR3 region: CASSDSSGPQNTQYF. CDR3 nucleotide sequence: TGTGCCAGTAGTGATTCTAGCGGGCCCCAAAATACGCAGTATTTT.

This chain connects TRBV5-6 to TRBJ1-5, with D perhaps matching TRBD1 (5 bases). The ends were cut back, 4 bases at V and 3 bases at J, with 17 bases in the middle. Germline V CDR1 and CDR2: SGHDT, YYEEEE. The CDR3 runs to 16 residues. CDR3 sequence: CASSLQVLGYNQPQHF. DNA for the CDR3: TGTGCCAGCAGCCTACAGGTTCTAGGGTACAATCAGCCCCAGCATTTT.

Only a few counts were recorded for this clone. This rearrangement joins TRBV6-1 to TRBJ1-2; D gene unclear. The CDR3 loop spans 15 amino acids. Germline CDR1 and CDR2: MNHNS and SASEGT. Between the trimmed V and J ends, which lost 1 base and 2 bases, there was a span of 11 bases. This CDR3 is CASSEVGQYNYGYTF. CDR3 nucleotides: TGTGCCAGCAGTGAAGTTGGCCAGTACAACTATGGCTACACCTTC.

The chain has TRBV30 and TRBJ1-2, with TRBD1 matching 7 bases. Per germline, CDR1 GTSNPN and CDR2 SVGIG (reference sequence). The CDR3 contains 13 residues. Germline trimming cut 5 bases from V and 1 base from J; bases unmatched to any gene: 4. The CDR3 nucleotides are TGTGCCTGGCTACAGGGGCTTAACTATGGCTACACCTTC. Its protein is CAWLQGLNYGYTF.

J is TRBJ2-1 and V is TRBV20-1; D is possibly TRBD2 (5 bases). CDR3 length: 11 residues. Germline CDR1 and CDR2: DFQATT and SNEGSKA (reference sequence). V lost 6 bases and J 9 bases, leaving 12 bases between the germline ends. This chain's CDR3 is CSAAEEAEQFF. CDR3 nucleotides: TGCAGTGCCGCGGAGGAGGCTGAGCAGTTCTTC.

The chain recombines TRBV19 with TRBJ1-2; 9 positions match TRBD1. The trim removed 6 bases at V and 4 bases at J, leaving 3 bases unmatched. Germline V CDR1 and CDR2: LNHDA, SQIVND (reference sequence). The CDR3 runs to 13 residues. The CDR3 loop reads CASRSTGGYGYTF. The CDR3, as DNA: TGTGCCAGTAGATCGACAGGGGGCTATGGCTACACCTTC.

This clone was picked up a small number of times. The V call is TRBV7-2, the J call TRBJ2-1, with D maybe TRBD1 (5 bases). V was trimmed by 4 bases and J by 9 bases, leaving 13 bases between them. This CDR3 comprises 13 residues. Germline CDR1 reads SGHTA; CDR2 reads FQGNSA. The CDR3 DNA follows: TGTGCCAGCAGCTCGACGACAGCCCCTGAGCAGTTCTTC. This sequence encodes CASSSTTAPEQFF.

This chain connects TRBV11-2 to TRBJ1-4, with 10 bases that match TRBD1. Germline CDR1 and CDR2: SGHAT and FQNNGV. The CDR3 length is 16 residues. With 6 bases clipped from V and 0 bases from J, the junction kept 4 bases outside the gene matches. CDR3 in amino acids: CASRRGQGATNEKLFF. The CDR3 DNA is TGTGCCAGCAGACGCGGACAGGGGGCAACTAATGAAAAACTGTTTTTT.

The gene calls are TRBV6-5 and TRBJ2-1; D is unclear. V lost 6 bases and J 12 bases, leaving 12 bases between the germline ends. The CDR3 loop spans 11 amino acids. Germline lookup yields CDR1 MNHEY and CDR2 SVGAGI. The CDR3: CASRPLGGQFF. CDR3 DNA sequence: TGTGCCAGCAGACCCCTAGGCGGGCAGTTCTTC.

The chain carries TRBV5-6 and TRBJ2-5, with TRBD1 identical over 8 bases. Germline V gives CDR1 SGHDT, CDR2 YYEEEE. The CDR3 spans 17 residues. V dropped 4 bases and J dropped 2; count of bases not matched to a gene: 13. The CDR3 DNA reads TGTGCCAGCAGCCATCCCCCTCGGGGACAGGTACAAGAGACCCAGTACTTC. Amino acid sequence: CASSHPPRGQVQETQYF. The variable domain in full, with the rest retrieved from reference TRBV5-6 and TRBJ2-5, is DAGVTQSPTHLIKTRGQQVTLRCSPKSGHDTVSWYQQALGQGPQFIFQYYEEEERQRGNFPDRFSGHQFPNYSSELNVNALLLGDSALYLCASSHPPRGQVQETQYFGPGTRLLVL.

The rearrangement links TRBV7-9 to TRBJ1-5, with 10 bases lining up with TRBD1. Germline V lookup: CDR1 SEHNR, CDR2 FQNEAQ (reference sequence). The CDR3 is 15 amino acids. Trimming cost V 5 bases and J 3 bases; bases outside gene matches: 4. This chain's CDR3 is CASSPTGGPNQPQHF. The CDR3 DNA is TGTGCCAGCAGCCCGACAGGGGGCCCCAATCAGCCCCAGCATTTT. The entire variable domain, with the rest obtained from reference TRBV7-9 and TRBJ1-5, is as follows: DTGVSQNPRHKITKRGQNVTFRCDPISEHNRLYWYRQTLGQGPEFLTYFQNEAQLEKSRLLSDRFSAERPKGSFSTLEIQRTEQGDSAMYLCASSPTGGPNQPQHFGDGTRLSIL.

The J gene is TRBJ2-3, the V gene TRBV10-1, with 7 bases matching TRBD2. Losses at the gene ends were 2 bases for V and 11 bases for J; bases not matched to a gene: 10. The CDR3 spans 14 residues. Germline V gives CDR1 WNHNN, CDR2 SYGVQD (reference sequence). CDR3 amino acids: CASSETTSEMKQYF. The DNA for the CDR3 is TGCGCCAGCAGTGAGACAACTAGCGAGATGAAGCAGTATTTT.

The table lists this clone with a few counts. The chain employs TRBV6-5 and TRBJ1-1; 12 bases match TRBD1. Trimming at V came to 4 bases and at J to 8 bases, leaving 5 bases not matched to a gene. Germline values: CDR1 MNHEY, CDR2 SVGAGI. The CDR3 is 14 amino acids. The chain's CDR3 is CASSSLGQGAEAFF. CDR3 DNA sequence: TGTGCCAGCAGTTCCCTGGGACAGGGGGCCGAAGCTTTCTTT.

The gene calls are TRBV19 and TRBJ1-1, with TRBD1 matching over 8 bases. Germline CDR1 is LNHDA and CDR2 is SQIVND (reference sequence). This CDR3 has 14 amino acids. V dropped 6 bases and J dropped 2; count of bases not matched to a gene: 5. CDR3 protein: CASRLGQGNTEAFF. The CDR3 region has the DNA TGTGCCAGTAGACTCGGACAGGGTAACACTGAAGCTTTCTTT.

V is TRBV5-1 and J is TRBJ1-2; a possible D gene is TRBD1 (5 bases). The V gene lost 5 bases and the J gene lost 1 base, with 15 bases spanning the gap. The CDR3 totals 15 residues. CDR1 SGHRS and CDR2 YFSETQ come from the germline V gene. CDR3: CASRSASTDNYGYTF. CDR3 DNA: TGCGCCAGCAGGTCCGCGTCGACAGATAACTATGGCTACACCTTC.

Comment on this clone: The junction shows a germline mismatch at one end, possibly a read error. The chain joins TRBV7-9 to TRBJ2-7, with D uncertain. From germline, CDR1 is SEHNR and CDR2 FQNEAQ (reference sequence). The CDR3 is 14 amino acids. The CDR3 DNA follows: TGTTCCAGCAGCTTAGCCTCAGGATCCTACGAGCAGTACTTC. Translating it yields CSSSLASGSYEQYF. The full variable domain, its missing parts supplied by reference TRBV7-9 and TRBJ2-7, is DTGVSQNPRHKITKRGQNVTFRCDPISEHNRLYWYRQTLGQGPEFLTYFQNEAQLEKSRLLSDRFSAERPKGSFSTLEIQRTEQGDSAMYLCSSSLASGSYEQYFGPGTRLTVT.

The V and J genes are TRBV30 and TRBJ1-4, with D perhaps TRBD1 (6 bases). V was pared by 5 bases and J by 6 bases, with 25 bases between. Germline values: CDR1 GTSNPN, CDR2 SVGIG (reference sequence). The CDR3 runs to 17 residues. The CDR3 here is CAWDPGRGNVGDEKLFF. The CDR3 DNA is TGTGCCTGGGACCCGGGCAGGGGAAATGTAGGGGATGAAAAACTGTTTTTT.

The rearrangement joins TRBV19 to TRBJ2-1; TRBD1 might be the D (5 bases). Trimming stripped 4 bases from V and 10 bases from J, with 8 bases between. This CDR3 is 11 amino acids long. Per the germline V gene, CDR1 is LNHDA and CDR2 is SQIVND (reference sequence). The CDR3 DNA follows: TGTGCCAGTAGTAATGCAGGGGAGCAGTTCTTC. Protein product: CASSNAGEQFF.

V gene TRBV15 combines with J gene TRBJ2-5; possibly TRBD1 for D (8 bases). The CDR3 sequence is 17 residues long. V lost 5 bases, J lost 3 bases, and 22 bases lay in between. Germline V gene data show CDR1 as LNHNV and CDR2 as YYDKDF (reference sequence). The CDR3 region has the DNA TGTGCCACCAGCCGAGGTCCCGCGGGGGACAGGAAAGAGACCCAGTACTTC. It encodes CATSRGPAGDRKETQYF.

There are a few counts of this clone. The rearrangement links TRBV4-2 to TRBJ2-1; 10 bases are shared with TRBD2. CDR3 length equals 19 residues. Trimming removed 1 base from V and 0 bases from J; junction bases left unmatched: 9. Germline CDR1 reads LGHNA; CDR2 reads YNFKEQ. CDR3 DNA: TGTGCCAGCAGCCAAGGAGCGGGGGGGCAAATAAGCTCCTACAATGAGCAGTTCTTC. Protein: CASSQGAGGQISSYNEQFF.

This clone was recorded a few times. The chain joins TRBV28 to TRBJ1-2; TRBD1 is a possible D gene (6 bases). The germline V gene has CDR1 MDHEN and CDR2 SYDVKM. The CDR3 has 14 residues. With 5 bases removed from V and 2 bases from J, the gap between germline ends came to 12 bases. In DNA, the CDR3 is TGTGCCAGCAGTCCTCCAGGGGTGAACTATGGCTACACCTTC. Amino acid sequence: CASSPPGVNYGYTF.

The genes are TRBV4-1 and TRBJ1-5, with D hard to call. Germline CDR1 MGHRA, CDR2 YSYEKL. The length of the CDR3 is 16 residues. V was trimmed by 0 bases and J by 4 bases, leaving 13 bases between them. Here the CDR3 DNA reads TGCGCCAGCAGCCAAGATCTACCGACACGAAATCAGCCCCAGCATTTT. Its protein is CASSQDLPTRNQPQHF.

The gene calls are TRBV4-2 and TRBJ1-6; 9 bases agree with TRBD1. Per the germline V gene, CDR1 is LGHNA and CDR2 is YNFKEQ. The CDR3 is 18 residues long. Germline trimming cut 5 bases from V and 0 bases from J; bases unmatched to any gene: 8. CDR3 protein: CASSYDRGSGSYNSPLHF. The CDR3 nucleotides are TGTGCCAGCAGCTACGACAGGGGGTCTGGCTCCTATAATTCACCCCTCCACTTT.